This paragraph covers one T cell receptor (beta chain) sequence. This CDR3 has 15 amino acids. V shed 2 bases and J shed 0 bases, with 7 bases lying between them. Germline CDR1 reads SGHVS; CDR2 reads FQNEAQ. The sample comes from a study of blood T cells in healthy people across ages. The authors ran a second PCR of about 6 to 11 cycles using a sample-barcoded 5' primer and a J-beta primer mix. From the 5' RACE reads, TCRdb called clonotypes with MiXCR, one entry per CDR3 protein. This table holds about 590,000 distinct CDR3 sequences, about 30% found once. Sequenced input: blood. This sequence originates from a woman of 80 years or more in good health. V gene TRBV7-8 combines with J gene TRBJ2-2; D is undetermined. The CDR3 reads CASSLRRPNTGELFF. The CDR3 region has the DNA TGTGCCAGCAGCTTACGCAGGCCGAACACCGGGGAGCTGTTTTTT.